This T cell receptor beta chain was identified in a study of T-cell reconstitution after alpha-beta-depleted transplantation in children. During its preparation, the TCRbeta library received unique molecular identifiers. Each CDR3 protein is one row after TCRdb ran MiXCR on the PCR reads. The table shows about 540,000 distinct CDR3 sequences, with around 18% occurring only once. The germline CDR1 and CDR2 sequences are KGHSH and LQKENI. With V trimmed by 0 bases and J by 2 bases, 3 bases remained unmatched. The length of the CDR3 is 15 residues. This sequence joins TRBV18 and TRBJ2-5; TRBD2 agrees at 7 bases. The clonotype was recovered from a human donor who donated a stem cell graft to a child with acute lymphoblastic leukemia. Sample: PBMCs from the stem cell graft donor, taken from the stem cell graft. The CDR3 loop reads CASSPPASGQETQYF. The CDR3 DNA reads as TGTGCCAGCTCACCACCGGCTAGCGGACAAGAGACCCAGTACTTC.